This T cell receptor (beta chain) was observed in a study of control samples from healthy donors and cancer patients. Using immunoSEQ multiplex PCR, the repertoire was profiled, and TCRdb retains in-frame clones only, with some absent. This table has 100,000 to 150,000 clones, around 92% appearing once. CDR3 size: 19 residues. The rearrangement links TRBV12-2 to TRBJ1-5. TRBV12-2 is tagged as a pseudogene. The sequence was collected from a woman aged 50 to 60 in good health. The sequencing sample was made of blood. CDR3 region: CASRVYRVPETQDNQPQHF. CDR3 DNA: TGTGCAAGTCGCGTCTACCGGGTCCCCGAAACCCAGGACAATCAGCCCCAGCATTTT.